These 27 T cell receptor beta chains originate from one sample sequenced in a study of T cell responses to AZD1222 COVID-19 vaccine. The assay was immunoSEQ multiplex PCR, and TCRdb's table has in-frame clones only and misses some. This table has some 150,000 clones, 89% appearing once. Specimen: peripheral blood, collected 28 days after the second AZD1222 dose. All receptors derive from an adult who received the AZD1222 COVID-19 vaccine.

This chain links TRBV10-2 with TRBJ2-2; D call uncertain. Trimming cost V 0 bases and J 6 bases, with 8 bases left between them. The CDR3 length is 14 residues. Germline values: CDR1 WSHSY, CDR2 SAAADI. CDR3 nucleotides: TGCGCCAGCAGTGAGTCAGGGTTTGCCGGGGAGCTGTTTTTT. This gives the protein CASSESGFAGELFF.

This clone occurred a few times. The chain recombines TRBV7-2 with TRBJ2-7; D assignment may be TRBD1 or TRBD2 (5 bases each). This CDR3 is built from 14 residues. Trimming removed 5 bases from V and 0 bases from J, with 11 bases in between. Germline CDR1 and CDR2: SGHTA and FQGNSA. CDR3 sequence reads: CASSPRDHSYEQYF. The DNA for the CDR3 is TGTGCCAGCAGCCCCCGGGACCACTCCTACGAGCAGTACTTC. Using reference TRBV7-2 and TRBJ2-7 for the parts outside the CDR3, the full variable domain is GAGVSQSPSNKVTEKGKDVELRCDPISGHTALYWYRQSLGQGLEFLIYFQGNSAPDKSGLPSDRFSAERTGGSVSTLTIQRTQQEDSAVYLCASSPRDHSYEQYFGPGTRLTVT.

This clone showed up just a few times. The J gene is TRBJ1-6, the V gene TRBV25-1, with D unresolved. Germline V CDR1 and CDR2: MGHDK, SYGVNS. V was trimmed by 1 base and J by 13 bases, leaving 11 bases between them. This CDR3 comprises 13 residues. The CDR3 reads CASSEFSVGPLHF. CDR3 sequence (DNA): TGTGCCAGCAGTGAATTCTCCGTTGGGCCCCTCCACTTT.

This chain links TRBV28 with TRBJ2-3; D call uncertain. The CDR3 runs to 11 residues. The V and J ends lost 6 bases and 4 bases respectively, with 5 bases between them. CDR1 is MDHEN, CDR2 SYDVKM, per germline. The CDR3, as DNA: TGTGCCAGCAGAAGGTCAGATACGCAGTATTTT. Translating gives CASRRSDTQYF.

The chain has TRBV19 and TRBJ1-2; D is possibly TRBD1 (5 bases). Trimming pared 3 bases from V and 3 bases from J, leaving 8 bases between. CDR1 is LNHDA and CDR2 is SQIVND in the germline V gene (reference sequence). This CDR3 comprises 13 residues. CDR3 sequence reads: CASSIGGDYGYTF. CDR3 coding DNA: TGTGCCAGTAGTATTGGGGGTGACTATGGCTACACCTTC. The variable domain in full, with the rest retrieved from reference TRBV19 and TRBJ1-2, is DGGITQSPKYLFRKEGQNVTLSCEQNLNHDAMYWYRQDPGQGLRLIYYSQIVNDFQKGDIAEGYSVSREKKESFPLTVTSAQKNPTAFYLCASSIGGDYGYTFGSGTRLTVV.

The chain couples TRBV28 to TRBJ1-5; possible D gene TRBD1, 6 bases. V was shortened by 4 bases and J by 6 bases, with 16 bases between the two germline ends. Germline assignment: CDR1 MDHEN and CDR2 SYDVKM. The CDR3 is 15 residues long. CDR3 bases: TGTGCCAGCAGTTCTCCAGGGGAGATCGGTCAGCCCCAGCATTTT. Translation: CASSSPGEIGQPQHF.

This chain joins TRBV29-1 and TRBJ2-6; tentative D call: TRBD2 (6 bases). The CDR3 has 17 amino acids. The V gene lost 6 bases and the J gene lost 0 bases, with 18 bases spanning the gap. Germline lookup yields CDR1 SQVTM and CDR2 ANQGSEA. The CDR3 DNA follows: TGCAGCGTCCAAACCGGGACTGTCCTCTCTGGGGCCAACGTCCTGACTTTC. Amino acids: CSVQTGTVLSGANVLTF. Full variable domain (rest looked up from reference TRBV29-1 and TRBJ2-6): SAVISQKPSRDICQRGTSLTIQCQVDSQVTMMFWYRQQPGQSLTLIATANQGSEATYESGFVIDKFPISRPNLTFSTLTVSNMSPEDSSIYLCSVQTGTVLSGANVLTFGAGSRLTVL.

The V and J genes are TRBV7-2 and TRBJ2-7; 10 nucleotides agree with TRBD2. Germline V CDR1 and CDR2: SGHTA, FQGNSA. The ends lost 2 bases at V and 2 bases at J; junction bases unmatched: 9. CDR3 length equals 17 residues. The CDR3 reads CASSLNGGTSGAYEQYF. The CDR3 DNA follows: TGTGCCAGCAGCTTAAACGGGGGTACTAGCGGGGCCTACGAGCAGTACTTC.

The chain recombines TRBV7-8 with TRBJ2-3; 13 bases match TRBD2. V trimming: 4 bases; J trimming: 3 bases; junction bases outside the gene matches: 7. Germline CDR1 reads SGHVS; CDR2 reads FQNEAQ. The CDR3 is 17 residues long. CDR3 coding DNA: TGTGCCAGCAGCTCCACCCGACTAGCGGGAGGAACAGATACGCAGTATTTT. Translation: CASSSTRLAGGTDTQYF. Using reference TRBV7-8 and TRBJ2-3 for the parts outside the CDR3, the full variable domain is GAGVSQSPRYKVAKRGQDVALRCDPISGHVSLFWYQQALGQGPEFLTYFQNEAQLDKSGLPSDRFFAERPEGSVSTLKIQRTQQEDSAVYLCASSSTRLAGGTDTQYFGPGTRLTVL.

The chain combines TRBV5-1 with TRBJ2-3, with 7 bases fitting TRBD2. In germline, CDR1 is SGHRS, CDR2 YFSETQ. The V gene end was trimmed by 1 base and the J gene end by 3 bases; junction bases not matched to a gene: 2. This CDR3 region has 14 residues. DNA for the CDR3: TGCGCCAGCAGCTTGAGCGGGATGACAGATACGCAGTATTTT. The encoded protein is CASSLSGMTDTQYF.

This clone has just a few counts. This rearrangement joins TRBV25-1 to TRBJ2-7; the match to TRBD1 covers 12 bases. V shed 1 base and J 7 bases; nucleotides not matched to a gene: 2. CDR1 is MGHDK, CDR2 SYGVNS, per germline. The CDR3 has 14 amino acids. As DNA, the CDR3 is TGTGCCAGCAGTGAATGGGACAGGGGGCGGGAGCAGTACTTC. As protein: CASSEWDRGREQYF.

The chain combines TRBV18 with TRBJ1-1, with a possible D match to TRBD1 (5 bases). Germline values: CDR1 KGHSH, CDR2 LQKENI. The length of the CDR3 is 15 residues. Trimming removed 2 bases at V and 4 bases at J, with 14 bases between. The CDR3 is CASSPNTQGGTEAFF. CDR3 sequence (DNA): TGTGCCAGCTCACCAAATACCCAGGGTGGCACTGAAGCTTTCTTT.

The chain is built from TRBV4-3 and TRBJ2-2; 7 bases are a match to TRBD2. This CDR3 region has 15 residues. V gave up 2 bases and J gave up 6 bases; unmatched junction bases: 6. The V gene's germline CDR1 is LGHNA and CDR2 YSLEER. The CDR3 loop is CASSQTSGTSGELFF. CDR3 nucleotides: TGCGCCAGCAGCCAAACCAGCGGGACTTCCGGGGAGCTGTTTTTT.

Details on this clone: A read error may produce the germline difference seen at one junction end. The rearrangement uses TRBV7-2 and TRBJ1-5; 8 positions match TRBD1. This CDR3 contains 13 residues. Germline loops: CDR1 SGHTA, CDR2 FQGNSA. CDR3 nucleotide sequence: TGTGCCAGCAGCTCAGACAGGGGTCAGGCCCAGCATTTT. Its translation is CASSSDRGQAQHF.

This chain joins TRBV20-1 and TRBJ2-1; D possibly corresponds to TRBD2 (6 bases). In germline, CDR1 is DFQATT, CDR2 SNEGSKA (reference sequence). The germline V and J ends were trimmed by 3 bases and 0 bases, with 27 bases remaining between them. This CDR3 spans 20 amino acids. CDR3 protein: CSASPRTTRTIKSSYNEQFF. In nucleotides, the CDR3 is TGCAGTGCTAGTCCTCGGACTACCAGAACCATCAAGAGCTCCTACAATGAGCAGTTCTTC.

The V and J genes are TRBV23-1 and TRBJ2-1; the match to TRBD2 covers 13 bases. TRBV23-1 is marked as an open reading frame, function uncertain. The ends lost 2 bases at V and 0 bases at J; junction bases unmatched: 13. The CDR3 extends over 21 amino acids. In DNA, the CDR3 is TGCGCCAGCAGTCAACCCCTCGGACTAGCGGGAGAACTAGGCTCCTACAATGAGCAGTTCTTC. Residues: CASSQPLGLAGELGSYNEQFF.

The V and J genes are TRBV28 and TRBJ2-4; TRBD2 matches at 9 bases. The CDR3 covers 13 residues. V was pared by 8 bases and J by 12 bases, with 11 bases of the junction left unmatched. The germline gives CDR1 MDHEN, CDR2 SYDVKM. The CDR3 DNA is TGTGCCAGCCGATCCTTCGCGGGGGGGTCTCAGTACTTC. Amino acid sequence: CASRSFAGGSQYF.

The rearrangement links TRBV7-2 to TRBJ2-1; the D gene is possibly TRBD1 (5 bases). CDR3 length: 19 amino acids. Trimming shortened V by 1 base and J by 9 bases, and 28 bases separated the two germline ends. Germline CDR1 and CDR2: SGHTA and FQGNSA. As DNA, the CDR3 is TGTGCCAGCAGCTTAGTCGGTCCAGGGCATAGAGAAGGGTACGGTGAGCAGTTCTTC. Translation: CASSLVGPGHREGYGEQFF.

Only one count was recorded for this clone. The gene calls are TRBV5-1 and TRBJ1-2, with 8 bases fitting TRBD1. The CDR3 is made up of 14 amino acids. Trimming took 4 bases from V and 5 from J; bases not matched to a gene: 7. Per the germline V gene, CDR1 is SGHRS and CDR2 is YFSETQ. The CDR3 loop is CASSRAGGEYGYTF. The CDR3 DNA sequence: TGCGCCAGCAGCAGGGCAGGGGGCGAGTATGGCTACACCTTC. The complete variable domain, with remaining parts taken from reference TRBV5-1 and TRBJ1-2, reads KAGVTQTPRYLIKTRGQQVTLSCSPISGHRSVSWYQQTPGQGLQFLFEYFSETQRNKGNFPGRFSGRQFSNSRSEMNVSTLELGDSALYLCASSRAGGEYGYTFGSGTRLTVV.

CDR3 loop: CASSLRVTSPYEQYF. The CDR3 bases are TGTGCCAGCAGCCTTAGGGTCACTAGCCCCTACGAGCAGTACTTC. V gene TRBV27 combines with J gene TRBJ2-7; tentative D call: TRBD2 (6 bases). Germline V gene data show CDR1 as MNHEY and CDR2 as SMNVEV (reference sequence). This CDR3 has 15 residues. V was clipped by 6 bases and J by 2 bases, with 17 bases between them.

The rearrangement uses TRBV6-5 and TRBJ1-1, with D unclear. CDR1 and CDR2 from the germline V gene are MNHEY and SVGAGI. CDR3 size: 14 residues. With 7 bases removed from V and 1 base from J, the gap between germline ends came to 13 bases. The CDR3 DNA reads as TGTGCCAGCACCCGAGTCGTCAGGAACACTGAAGCTTTCTTT. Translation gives CASTRVVRNTEAFF.

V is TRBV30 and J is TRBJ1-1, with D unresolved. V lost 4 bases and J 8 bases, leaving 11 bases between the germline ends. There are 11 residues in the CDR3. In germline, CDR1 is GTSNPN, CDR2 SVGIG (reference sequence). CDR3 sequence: CAWIGGYEAFF. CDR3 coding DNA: TGTGCCTGGATTGGTGGATACGAAGCTTTCTTT.

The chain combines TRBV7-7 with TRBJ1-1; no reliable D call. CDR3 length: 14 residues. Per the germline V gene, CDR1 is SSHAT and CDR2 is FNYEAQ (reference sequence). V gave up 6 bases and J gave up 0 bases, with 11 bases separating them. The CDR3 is CASRKDLMNTEAFF. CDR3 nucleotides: TGTGCCAGCAGAAAAGACCTCATGAACACTGAAGCTTTCTTT.

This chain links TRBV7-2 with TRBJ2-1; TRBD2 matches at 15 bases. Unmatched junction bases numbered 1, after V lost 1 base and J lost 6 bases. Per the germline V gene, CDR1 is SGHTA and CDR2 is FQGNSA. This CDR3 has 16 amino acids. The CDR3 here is CASSLGTSGRVNEQFF. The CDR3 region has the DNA TGTGCCAGCAGCTTAGGGACTAGCGGGAGGGTCAATGAGCAGTTCTTC.

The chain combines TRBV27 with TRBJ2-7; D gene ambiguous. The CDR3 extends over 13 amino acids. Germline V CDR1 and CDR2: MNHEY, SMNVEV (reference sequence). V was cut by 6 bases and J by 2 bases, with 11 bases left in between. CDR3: CASSSISAYEQYF. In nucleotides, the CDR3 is TGTGCCAGCAGCTCAATCTCCGCCTACGAGCAGTACTTC.

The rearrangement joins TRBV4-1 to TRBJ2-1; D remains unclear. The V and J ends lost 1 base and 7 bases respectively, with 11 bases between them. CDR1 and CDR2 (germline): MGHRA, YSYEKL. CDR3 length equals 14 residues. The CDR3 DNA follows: TGCGCCAGCAGCCAAGTACTCGTGGGGAATGAGCAGTTCTTC. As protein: CASSQVLVGNEQFF.

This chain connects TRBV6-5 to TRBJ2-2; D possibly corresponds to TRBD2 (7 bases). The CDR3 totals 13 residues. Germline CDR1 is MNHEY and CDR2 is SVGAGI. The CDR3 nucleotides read TGTGCTAGCGGGCAGGGGAGCACCGGGGAGCTGTTTTTT. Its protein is CASGQGSTGELFF.